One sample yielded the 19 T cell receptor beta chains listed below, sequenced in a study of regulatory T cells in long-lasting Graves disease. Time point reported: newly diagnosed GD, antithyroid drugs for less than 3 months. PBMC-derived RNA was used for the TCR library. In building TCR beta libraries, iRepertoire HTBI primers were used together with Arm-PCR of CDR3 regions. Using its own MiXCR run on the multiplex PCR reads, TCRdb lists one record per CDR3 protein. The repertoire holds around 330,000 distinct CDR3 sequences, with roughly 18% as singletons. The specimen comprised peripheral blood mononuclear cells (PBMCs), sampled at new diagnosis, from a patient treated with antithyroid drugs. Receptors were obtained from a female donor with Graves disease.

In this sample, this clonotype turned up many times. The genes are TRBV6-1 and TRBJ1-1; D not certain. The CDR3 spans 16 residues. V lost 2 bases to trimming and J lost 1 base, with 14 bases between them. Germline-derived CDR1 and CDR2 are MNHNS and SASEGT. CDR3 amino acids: CASSERGFRKNTEAFF. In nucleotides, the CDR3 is TGTGCCAGCAGTGAAAGAGGGTTTCGGAAGAACACTGAAGCTTTCTTT.

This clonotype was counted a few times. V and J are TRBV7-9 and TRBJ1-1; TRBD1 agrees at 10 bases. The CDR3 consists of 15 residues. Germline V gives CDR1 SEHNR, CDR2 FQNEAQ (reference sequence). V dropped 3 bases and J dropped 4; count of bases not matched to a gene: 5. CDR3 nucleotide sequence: TGTGCCAGCAGCTTCGAGACAGGGGGCGCCACTGAAGCTTTCTTT. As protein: CASSFETGGATEAFF.

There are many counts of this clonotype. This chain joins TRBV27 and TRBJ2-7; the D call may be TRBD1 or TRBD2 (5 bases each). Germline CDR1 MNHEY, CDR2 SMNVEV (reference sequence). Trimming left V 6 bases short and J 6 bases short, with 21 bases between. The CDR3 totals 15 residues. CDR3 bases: TGTGCCAGCAGCGAAATCGGGACCCTAGGTGGCGAGCAGTACTTC. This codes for CASSEIGTLGGEQYF.

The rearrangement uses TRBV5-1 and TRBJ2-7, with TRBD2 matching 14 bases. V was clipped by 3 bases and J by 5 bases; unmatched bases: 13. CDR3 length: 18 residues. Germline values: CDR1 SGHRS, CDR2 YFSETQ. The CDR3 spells CASSSEGSGTSGRNEQYF. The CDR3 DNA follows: TGCGCCAGCAGCTCCGAAGGTAGTGGGACTAGCGGGAGAAACGAGCAGTACTTC. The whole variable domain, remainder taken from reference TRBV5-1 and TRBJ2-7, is KAGVTQTPRYLIKTRGQQVTLSCSPISGHRSVSWYQQTPGQGLQFLFEYFSETQRNKGNFPGRFSGRQFSNSRSEMNVSTLELGDSALYLCASSSEGSGTSGRNEQYFGPGTRLTVT.

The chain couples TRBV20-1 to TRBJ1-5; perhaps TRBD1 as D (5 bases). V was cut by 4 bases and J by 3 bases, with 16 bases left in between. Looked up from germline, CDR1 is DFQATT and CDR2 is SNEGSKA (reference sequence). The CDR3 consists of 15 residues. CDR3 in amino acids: CSAIEEGFYNQPQHF. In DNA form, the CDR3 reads TGCAGTGCTATTGAGGAGGGGTTTTACAATCAGCCCCAGCATTTT.

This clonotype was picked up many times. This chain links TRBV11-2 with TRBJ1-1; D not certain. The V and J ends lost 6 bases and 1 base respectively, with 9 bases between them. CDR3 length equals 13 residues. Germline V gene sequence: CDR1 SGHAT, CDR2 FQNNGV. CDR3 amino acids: CASREGGNTEAFF. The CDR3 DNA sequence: TGTGCCAGCAGGGAAGGTGGGAACACTGAAGCTTTCTTT.

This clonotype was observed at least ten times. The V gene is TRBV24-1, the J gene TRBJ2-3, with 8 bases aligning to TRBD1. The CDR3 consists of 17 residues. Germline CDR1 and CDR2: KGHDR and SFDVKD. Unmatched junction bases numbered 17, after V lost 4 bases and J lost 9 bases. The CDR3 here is CATSDPTPGTGPRTQYF. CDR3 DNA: TGTGCCACCAGTGACCCTACCCCCGGGACAGGACCAAGGACGCAGTATTTT.

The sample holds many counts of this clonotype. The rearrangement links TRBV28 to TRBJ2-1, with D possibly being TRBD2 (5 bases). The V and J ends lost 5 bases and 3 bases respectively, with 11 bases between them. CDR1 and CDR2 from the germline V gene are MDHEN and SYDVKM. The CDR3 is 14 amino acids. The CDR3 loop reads CASSIAPSYNEQFF. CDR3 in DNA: TGTGCCAGCAGTATAGCGCCGAGCTACAATGAGCAGTTCTTC.

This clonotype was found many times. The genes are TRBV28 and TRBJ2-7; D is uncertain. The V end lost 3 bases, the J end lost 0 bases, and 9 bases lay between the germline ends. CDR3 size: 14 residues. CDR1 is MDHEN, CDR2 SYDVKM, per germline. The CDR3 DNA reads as TGTGCCAGCAGTTTTCGTGTGAGCTCCTACGAGCAGTACTTC. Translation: CASSFRVSSYEQYF.

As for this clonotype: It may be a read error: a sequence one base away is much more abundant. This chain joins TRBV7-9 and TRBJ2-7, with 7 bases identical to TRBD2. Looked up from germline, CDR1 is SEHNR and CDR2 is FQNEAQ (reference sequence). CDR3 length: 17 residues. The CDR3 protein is CASSFPQRDLKEDERYF. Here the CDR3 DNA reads TGTGCCAGCAGTTTCCCCCAGCGGGACCTAAAGGAGGACGAGCGGTACTTC.

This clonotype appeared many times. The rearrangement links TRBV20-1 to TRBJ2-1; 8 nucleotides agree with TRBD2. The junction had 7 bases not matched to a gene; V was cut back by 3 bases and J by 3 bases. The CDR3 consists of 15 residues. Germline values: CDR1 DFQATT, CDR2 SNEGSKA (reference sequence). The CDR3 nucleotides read TGCAGTGCTAGCGGTACTAGCGGCAGCTACAATGAGCAGTTCTTC. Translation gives CSASGTSGSYNEQFF.

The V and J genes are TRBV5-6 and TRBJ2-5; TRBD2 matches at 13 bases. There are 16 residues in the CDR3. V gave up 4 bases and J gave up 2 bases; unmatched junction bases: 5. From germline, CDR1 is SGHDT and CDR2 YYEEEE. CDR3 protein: CASSPGLAGRQETQYF. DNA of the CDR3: TGTGCCAGCAGCCCGGGACTAGCGGGAAGACAAGAGACCCAGTACTTC.

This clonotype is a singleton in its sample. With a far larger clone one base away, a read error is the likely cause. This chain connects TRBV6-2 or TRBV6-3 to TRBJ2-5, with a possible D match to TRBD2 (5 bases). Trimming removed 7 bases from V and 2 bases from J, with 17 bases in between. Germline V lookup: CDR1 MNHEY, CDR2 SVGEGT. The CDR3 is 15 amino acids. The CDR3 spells CASTTPEGIQETQYF. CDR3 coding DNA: TGTGCCAGCACCACTCCTGAGGGCATACAAGAGACCCAGTACTTC.

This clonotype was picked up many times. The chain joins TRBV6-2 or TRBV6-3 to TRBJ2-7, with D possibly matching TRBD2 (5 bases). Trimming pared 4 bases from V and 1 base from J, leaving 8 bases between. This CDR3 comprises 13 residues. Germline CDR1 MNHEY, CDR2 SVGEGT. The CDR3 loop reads CASSSRGSYEQYF. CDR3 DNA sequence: TGTGCCAGCAGTTCACGGGGTTCCTACGAGCAGTACTTC.

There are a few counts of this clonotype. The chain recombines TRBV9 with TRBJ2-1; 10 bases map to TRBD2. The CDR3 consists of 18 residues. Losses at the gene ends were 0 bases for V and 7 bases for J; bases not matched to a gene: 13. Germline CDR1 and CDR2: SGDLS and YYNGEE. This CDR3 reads CASSVGEELAGWLNEQFF. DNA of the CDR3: TGTGCCAGCAGCGTAGGGGAGGAACTAGCGGGATGGTTAAATGAGCAGTTCTTC.

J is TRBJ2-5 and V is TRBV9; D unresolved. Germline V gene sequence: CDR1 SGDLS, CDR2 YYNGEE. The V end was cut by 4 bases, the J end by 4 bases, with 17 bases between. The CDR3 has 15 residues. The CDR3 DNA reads TGTGCCAGCAGCCCACATCCGGAAAATCCAGAGACCCAGTACTTC. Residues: CASSPHPENPETQYF.

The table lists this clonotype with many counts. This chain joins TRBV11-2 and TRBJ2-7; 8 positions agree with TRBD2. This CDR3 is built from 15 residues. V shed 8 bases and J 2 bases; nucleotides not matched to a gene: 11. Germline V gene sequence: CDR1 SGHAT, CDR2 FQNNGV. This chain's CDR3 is CASRTVGGRTYEQYF. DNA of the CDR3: TGTGCCAGCCGTACCGTTGGCGGGAGGACCTACGAGCAGTACTTC.

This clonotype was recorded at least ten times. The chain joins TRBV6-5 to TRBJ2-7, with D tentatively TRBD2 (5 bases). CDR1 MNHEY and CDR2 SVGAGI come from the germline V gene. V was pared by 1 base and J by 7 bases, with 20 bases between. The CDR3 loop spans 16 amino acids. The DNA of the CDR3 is TGTGCCAGCAGTTACTTCGGGTCGCCAGCCCGAGGGGAGCAGTACTTC. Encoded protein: CASSYFGSPARGEQYF.

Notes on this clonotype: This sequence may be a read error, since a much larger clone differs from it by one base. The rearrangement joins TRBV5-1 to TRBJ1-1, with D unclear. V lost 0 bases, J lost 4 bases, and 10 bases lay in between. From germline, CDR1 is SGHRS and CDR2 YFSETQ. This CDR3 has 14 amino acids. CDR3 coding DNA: TGCGCCAGCAGCTTGGGGAAGCCGGTCACTGAAGCTTTCTTT. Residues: CASSLGKPVTEAFF.